What follows are 7 T cell receptor beta chains derived from one specimen sequenced in a study of breast tumors, draining lymph nodes, adjacent tissues. TCRdb redid the calling of the multiplex PCR reads with MiXCR, one entry per CDR3 protein. The sample carries about 60,000 distinct CDR3 sequences, around 52% recorded once. The sample comprised breast tumor tissue. Source of these receptors: a female donor with breast cancer. Some clones in this sample may be carry-over from other donors' samples.

The chain uses TRBV6-5 and TRBJ2-1; 12 bases line up with TRBD2. CDR1 MNHEY and CDR2 SVGAGI come from the germline V gene. J lost 3 bases, V lost 4 bases, and 7 bases had no gene match. This CDR3 has 17 residues. CDR3 region: CASSSLAGGGDYNEQFF. CDR3 DNA sequence: TGTGCCAGCAGTTCCCTAGCGGGGGGGGGAGACTACAATGAGCAGTTCTTC.

The DNA of the CDR3 is TGTGCCAGCGTTGAGGAGTATCTAGCGGGGGGGCGGGGCAATGAGCAGTTCTTC. Translating gives CASVEEYLAGGRGNEQFF. The rearrangement links TRBV2 to TRBJ2-1; 12 bases align to TRBD2. CDR1 is SNHLY, CDR2 FYNNEI, per germline. Trimming removed 8 bases from V and 6 bases from J; junction bases left unmatched: 17. This CDR3 is 18 amino acids long.

J is TRBJ2-7 and V is TRBV11-2; 7 nucleotides match TRBD2. Trimming removed 1 base from V and 3 bases from J; junction bases left unmatched: 12. Germline V gene lookup returns CDR1 SGHAT and CDR2 FQNNGV. The CDR3 totals 17 residues. CDR3 protein: CASSLVKGPAGDYEQYF. In DNA form, the CDR3 reads TGTGCCAGCAGCTTAGTTAAGGGGCCTGCGGGGGACTACGAGCAGTACTTC.

The genes are TRBV29-1 and TRBJ2-1; 13 bases are shared with TRBD2. Per the germline V gene, CDR1 is SQVTM and CDR2 is ANQGSEA. V shed 5 bases and J 8 bases; nucleotides not matched to a gene: 9. The CDR3 extends over 15 amino acids. The CDR3 DNA sequence: TGCAGCGTTTTGCCCGGACTAGCGGGAGAGTATGAGCAGTTCTTC. As protein: CSVLPGLAGEYEQFF.

This clonotype was seen many times. The CDR3 bases are TGTGCCAGCAGCTTAGGGCCCATGGGGGATCCCACCTTC. Protein sequence: CASSLGPMGDPTF. V is TRBV11-2 and J is TRBJ1-2; TRBD1 might be the D (5 bases). Trimming removed 1 base from V and 13 bases from J, with 16 bases in between. The CDR3 loop spans 13 amino acids. From germline, CDR1 is SGHAT and CDR2 FQNNGV.

With regard to this clonotype: A read error is possible here, since a much larger clone lies one base away. The chain couples TRBV5-4 to TRBJ2-4, with TRBD1 as a possible D gene (5 bases). The V gene lost 6 bases and the J gene lost 8 bases, with 15 bases spanning the gap. CDR3 size: 13 residues. CDR1 and CDR2 from the germline V gene are SGHNT and YYREEE (reference sequence). CDR3 sequence: CASTSPGMDIQYF. CDR3 DNA: TGTGCCAGCACCTCCCCAGGGATGGACATTCAGTACTTC. The full variable domain, with the rest looked up from reference TRBV5-4 and TRBJ2-4, is ETGVTQSPTHLIKTRGQQVTLRCSSQSGHNTVSWYQQALGQGPQFIFQYYREEENGRGNFPPRFSGLQFPNYSSELNVNALELDDSALYLCASTSPGMDIQYFGAGTRLSVL.

In regard to this clonotype: One end of the junction does not line up with germline, which may come from a read error. The DNA of the CDR3 is TGTGCCAGCAGCTTAGTCGTATCGGCAGGTTATGGCTACCCCTTC. Protein sequence: CASSLVVSAGYGYPF. V and J are TRBV7-8 and TRBJ1-2; D is ambiguous. Germline V lookup: CDR1 SGHVS, CDR2 FQNEAQ. This CDR3 is built from 15 residues.